This passage covers 10 T cell receptor beta chains from one sample sequenced in a study of shared clonotypes between healthy human individuals. The data were produced by immunoSEQ multiplex PCR, yet TCRdb's version contains in-frame clones alone and is incomplete. The table includes roughly 1,600,000 clones, just under 99% detected once. Material for sequencing was naive CD4+ T cells sorted from blood. Subset reported: CD45RA+ positively selected. Receptor source: a man younger than 40 in good health.

The chain links TRBV6-5 to TRBJ2-7, with D perhaps matching TRBD2 (6 bases). CDR1 MNHEY and CDR2 SVGAGI come from the germline V gene. The germline V and J ends were trimmed by 0 bases and 5 bases, with 17 bases remaining between them. This CDR3 contains 16 residues. This chain's CDR3 is CASSYSSAGMINEQYF. As DNA, the CDR3 is TGTGCCAGCAGTTACTCGTCGGCGGGAATGATAAACGAGCAGTACTTC.

This clone was detected only once. The chain employs TRBV5-1 and TRBJ2-1; 7 bases agree with TRBD1. J was trimmed by 5 bases and V by 1 base; bases with no gene match: 3. This CDR3 contains 14 residues. Germline CDR1 SGHRS, CDR2 YFSETQ. In nucleotides, the CDR3 is TGCGCCAGCAGCTTGCTCGGACAGGACAATGAGCAGTTCTTC. The encoded protein is CASSLLGQDNEQFF. Drawing the rest from reference TRBV5-1 and TRBJ2-1, the complete variable domain is KAGVTQTPRYLIKTRGQQVTLSCSPISGHRSVSWYQQTPGQGLQFLFEYFSETQRNKGNFPGRFSGRQFSNSRSEMNVSTLELGDSALYLCASSLLGQDNEQFFGPGTRLTVL.

The chain joins TRBV9 to TRBJ2-7; the match to TRBD1 covers 8 bases. Unmatched junction bases numbered 4, after V lost 0 bases and J lost 2 bases. This CDR3 region has 15 residues. Germline values: CDR1 SGDLS, CDR2 YYNGEE. CDR3 bases: TGTGCCAGCAGCGTAGGGGGACAGGTCCCCTACGAGCAGTACTTC. Translation gives CASSVGGQVPYEQYF.

The CDR3 DNA sequence: TGCGCCAGCAGCGCAGACAGGAGCTATGGCTACACCTTC. The encoded protein is CASSADRSYGYTF. This chain links TRBV10-1 with TRBJ1-2; D might be TRBD1 (6 bases). CDR1 and CDR2 from the germline V gene are WNHNN and SYGVQD (reference sequence). The germline V and J ends were trimmed by 6 bases and 4 bases, with 12 bases remaining between them. The CDR3 totals 13 residues.

This chain connects TRBV13 to TRBJ2-5; the match to TRBD1 covers 7 bases. The CDR3 sequence is 16 residues long. Germline CDR1 is PRHDT and CDR2 is FYEKMQ (reference sequence). With V trimmed by 1 base and J by 5 bases, 10 bases remained unmatched. CDR3 sequence: CASSLARGRREETQYF. Written as DNA, the CDR3 is TGTGCCAGCAGCTTAGCTAGGGGGCGCAGGGAGGAGACCCAGTACTTC.

This clone was recorded once. The chain recombines TRBV7-2 with TRBJ2-5; 7 nucleotides align to TRBD1. Germline CDR1 is SGHTA and CDR2 is FQGNSA. Losses at the gene ends were 5 bases for V and 1 base for J; bases not matched to a gene: 13. The CDR3 is 17 residues long. The CDR3: CASSPHFGTAIQETQYF. In nucleotides, the CDR3 is TGTGCCAGCAGCCCTCATTTTGGGACAGCTATCCAAGAGACCCAGTACTTC.

In this sample, this clone turned up once. This rearrangement joins TRBV11-2 to TRBJ2-6, with 10 nucleotides matching TRBD2. CDR3 length: 19 amino acids. Germline loops: CDR1 SGHAT, CDR2 FQNNGV. J lost 2 bases, V lost 5 bases, and 12 bases had no gene match. The CDR3 loop reads CASSLRTSGRTTGANVLTF. DNA for the CDR3: TGTGCCAGCAGCCTGAGGACTAGCGGACGAACTACTGGGGCCAACGTCCTGACTTTC.

This sequence joins TRBV28 and TRBJ2-1; D assignment may be TRBD1 or TRBD2 (6 bases each). Trimming took off 5 bases at V and 1 base at J, with 15 bases between the two ends. The CDR3 is made up of 16 amino acids. The germline gives CDR1 MDHEN, CDR2 SYDVKM. The CDR3 region has the DNA TGTGCCAGCAGTCACGGAGGGGGATGGTCCTACAATGAGCAGTTCTTC. Protein sequence: CASSHGGGWSYNEQFF.

V gene TRBV7-3 combines with J gene TRBJ2-3; D is undetermined. CDR3 length: 15 residues. Deletions cut 2 bases from V and 2 bases from J, with 11 bases between. Looked up from germline, CDR1 is SGHTA and CDR2 is FQGTGA. The CDR3 nucleotides are TGTGCCAGCAGCTTATTGGGCCTTTACACAGATACGCAGTATTTT. It translates to CASSLLGLYTDTQYF.

The chain joins TRBV2 to TRBJ1-4; 7 bases fit TRBD1. The CDR3 runs to 12 residues. The V gene end was trimmed by 4 bases and the J gene end by 7 bases; junction bases not matched to a gene: 0. Germline V gene data show CDR1 as SNHLY and CDR2 as FYNNEI. CDR3 amino acids: CASSGDSEKLFF. The CDR3 bases are TGTGCCAGCAGTGGGGACAGTGAAAAACTGTTTTTT.